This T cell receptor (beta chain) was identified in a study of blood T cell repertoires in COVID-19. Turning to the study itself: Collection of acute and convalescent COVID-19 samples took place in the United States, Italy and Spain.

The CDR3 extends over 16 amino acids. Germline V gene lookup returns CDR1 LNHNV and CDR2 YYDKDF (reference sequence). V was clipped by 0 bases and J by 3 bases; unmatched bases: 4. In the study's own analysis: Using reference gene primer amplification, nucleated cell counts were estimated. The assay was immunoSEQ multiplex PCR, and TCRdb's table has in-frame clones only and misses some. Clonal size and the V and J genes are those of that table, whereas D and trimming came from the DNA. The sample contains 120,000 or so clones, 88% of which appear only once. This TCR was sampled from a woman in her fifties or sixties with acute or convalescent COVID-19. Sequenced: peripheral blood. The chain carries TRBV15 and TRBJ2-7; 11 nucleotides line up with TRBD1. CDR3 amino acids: CATSRDPGTGGYEQYF. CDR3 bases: TGTGCCACCAGCAGAGATCCCGGGACAGGGGGCTACGAGCAGTACTTC. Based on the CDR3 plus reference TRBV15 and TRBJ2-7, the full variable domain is DAMVIQNPRYQVTQFGKPVTLSCSQTLNHNVMYWYQQKSSQAPKLLFHYYDKDFNNEADTPDNFQSRRPNTSFCFLDIRSPGLGDTAMYLCATSRDPGTGGYEQYFGPGTRLTVT.